This T cell receptor (beta chain) emerged from a study of T-cell reconstitution after alpha-beta-depleted transplantation in children (dated by TCRdb to the mid-2010s). Describing the broader study: Using TCR repertoire profiling, the study quantitatively followed how T-cell immune reconstitution unfolded in children after TCRalphabeta/CD19-depleted allogeneic hematopoietic cell transplantation.

The treatment or condition label on this specimen signifies: allogeneic hematopoietic cell transplantation with graft depleted of TCRalphabeta T cells and CD19 B cells. TCRalphabeta/CD19-depleted allogeneic hematopoietic cell grafts were given to the transplant recipients, all of whom were children. The study at large found these results: The frequencies of hyperexpanded clones fell over the following months, and after one year, T-cell counts and TCRbeta diversity were mostly attributed to newly produced T cells. In some patients, the high TCRbeta diversity seen at day 60 was put down to recipient T cells and intrathymic progenitors that had survived conditioning. The apparently early recovery of alphabetaT-cell counts about two months after transplant reportedly depended on only several hundred rapidly expanded clones that came from non-depleted graft cells.

The method behind the library was PCR. Sequencing was performed on an Illumina HiSeq 2500. TCR library preparation used molecular barcoding, with unique molecular identifiers applied to normalize quantification of the TCRbeta repertoire. TCRdb cleaned the public reads at Q25 with fastp, built clones with MiXCR and kept in-frame beta chains. Identical CDR3 proteins give one entry, which carries the most common genes and DNA. The sample records 440,000 or so distinct CDR3 sequences, over 40% of which are singletons. 27% of the sample is taken by the ten largest. A note on this clonotype: The antigen this receptor binds is unknown. Base qualities are not at hand, and no much larger clone is one base apart.

Including the terminal cysteine and phenylalanine, the CDR3 comprises 18 residues. Kept here is only the CDR3 DNA, which spans 54 bases and is read in frame from base 1. At the junction V is shortened by 0 bases and J by 2 bases; bases outside the gene matches: 8. Based on the germline V gene, the CDR1 and CDR2 sequences are MGHRA and YSYEKL. Sequences were derived from PBMCs, sampled before TCRalphabeta/CD19-depleted stem cell transplant. The sequence is built from TRBV4-1 and TRBJ2-5; TRBD2 aligns with 11 central bases. This TCR was recovered from a girl aged 2 to 10 with aplastic anemia, due to receive a stem cell transplant. This receptor has the CDR3 CASSQEPGLADPQETQYF. The DNA reads as follows: TGCGCCAGCAGCCAAGAACCGGGACTAGCGGACCCACAAGAGACCCAGTACTTC.